One sample yielded the 12 T cell receptor beta chains listed below, sequenced in a study of blood T cell repertoires in COVID-19. Clones were read by immunoSEQ multiplex PCR, and TCRdb kept only the in-frame ones, dropping some. The table records about 170,000 clones, about 80% of them present only once. The sample consisted of PBMCs or T cells enriched from blood (not recorded which). The receptors were sampled from a woman in her 70s in a cohort exposed to, infected with or recovered from COVID-19 (not recorded which).

The gene calls are TRBV28 and TRBJ1-2, with TRBD1 matching over 8 bases. Germline CDR1 is MDHEN and CDR2 is SYDVKM. The V gene end was trimmed by 6 bases and the J gene end by 5 bases; junction bases not matched to a gene: 8. This CDR3 is built from 14 residues. The CDR3 loop reads CASRTGVLGYGYTF. The DNA of the CDR3 is TGTGCCAGCAGGACAGGGGTCCTAGGGTATGGCTACACCTTC.

By sample share, this clone is medium-sized. V usage is TRBV14 and J usage is TRBJ1-2; the D is unclear. This CDR3 has 13 amino acids. With 1 base removed from V and 2 bases from J, the gap between germline ends came to 5 bases. Germline-derived CDR1 and CDR2 are SGHDN and FVKESK. CDR3 region: CASSQGQNYGYTF. CDR3 DNA sequence: TGTGCCAGCAGCCAAGGCCAGAACTATGGCTACACCTTC. The full variable domain, rest sourced from reference TRBV14 and TRBJ1-2, is EAGVTQFPSHSVIEKGQTVTLRCDPISGHDNLYWYRRVMGKEIKFLLHFVKESKQDESGMPNNRFLAERTGGTYSTLKVQPAELEDSGVYFCASSQGQNYGYTFGSGTRLTVV.

This chain links TRBV28 with TRBJ2-7, with TRBD1 matching over 8 bases. The V segment lost 5 bases and the J segment 2 bases; nucleotides outside the gene matches: 11. Germline values: CDR1 MDHEN, CDR2 SYDVKM. CDR3 length: 16 amino acids. The CDR3 protein is CASSRDRRYRTYEQYF. The CDR3 DNA sequence: TGTGCCAGCAGTAGGGACAGGAGATATAGAACCTACGAGCAGTACTTC.

The rearrangement joins TRBV6-1 to TRBJ2-7; D is uncertain. Trimming pared 2 bases from V and 2 bases from J, leaving 4 bases between. This CDR3 region has 12 residues. Germline CDR1 MNHNS, CDR2 SASEGT. The CDR3 region is CASSEWPYEQYF. The CDR3, as DNA: TGTGCCAGCAGTGAATGGCCCTACGAGCAGTACTTC.

This clone came up a few times. This chain connects TRBV5-4 to TRBJ2-7, with 12 bases matching TRBD1. CDR1 and CDR2 (germline): SGHNT, YYREEE (reference sequence). The CDR3 loop spans 16 amino acids. J was trimmed by 2 bases and V by 3 bases; bases with no gene match: 6. CDR3 region: CASSSAGTGGPYEQYF. The CDR3 nucleotides read TGTGCCAGCAGCTCCGCCGGGACAGGGGGCCCCTACGAGCAGTACTTC.

This clone has just a few counts. This chain joins TRBV27 and TRBJ1-4; TRBD1 matches at 7 bases. Trimming at V came to 5 bases and at J to 4 bases, leaving 7 bases not matched to a gene. Per germline, CDR1 MNHEY and CDR2 SMNVEV (reference sequence). The CDR3 runs to 15 residues. In DNA form, the CDR3 reads TGTGCCAGCAGTCGGAAGGGACAGCGTAATGAAAAACTGTTTTTT. Its translation: CASSRKGQRNEKLFF.

The V call is TRBV4-2, the J call TRBJ2-7; D is ambiguous. Germline assignment: CDR1 LGHNA and CDR2 YNFKEQ. Trimming pared 0 bases from V and 3 bases from J, leaving 9 bases between. The CDR3 is 14 residues long. For the CDR3, the DNA is TGTGCCAGCAGCCAAGATGACGGGTTCTACGAGCAGTACTTC. This codes for CASSQDDGFYEQYF.

This clone was observed a single time. This chain connects TRBV30 to TRBJ1-1; the D gene is possibly TRBD1 (5 bases). The V end was cut by 3 bases, the J end by 6 bases, with 17 bases between. Germline loops: CDR1 GTSNPN, CDR2 SVGIG (reference sequence). CDR3 length: 14 amino acids. The CDR3 DNA reads as TGTGCCTGGAGACCCTATTCGGGGGGGGCTGAAGCTTTCTTT. Translating gives CAWRPYSGGAEAFF.

CDR3 protein: CASSFVQLNSPLHF. Here the CDR3 DNA reads TGTGCCAGCAGTTTTGTGCAGTTAAATTCACCCCTCCACTTT. This chain links TRBV28 with TRBJ1-6, with D unresolved. CDR3 length equals 14 residues. Trimming removed 3 bases at V and 7 bases at J, with 10 bases between. CDR1 is MDHEN and CDR2 is SYDVKM in the germline V gene.

V usage is TRBV28 and J usage is TRBJ2-5; D may be TRBD2 (6 bases). CDR1 and CDR2 from the germline V gene are MDHEN and SYDVKM. Trimming left V 10 bases short and J 4 bases short, with 13 bases between. The CDR3 runs 12 residues. CDR3 sequence: CATGGLRETQYF. Written as DNA, the CDR3 is TGTGCCACCGGGGGTTTACGAGAGACCCAGTACTTC. Full variable domain (outside the CDR3, taken from reference TRBV28 and TRBJ2-5): DVKVTQSSRYLVKRTGEKVFLECVQDMDHENMFWYRQDPGLGLRLIYFSYDVKMKEKGDIPEGYSVSREKKERFSLILESASTNQTSMYLCATGGLRETQYFGPGTRLLVL.

This clone was seen once. This chain connects TRBV11-3 to TRBJ1-6; the D is unclear. Germline CDR1 reads SGHNT; CDR2 reads YENEEA. The ends were cut back, 5 bases at V and 10 bases at J, with 15 bases in the middle. The CDR3 is 14 residues long. The CDR3 is CASSVMGSGSPLHF. CDR3 DNA sequence: TGTGCCAGCAGCGTGATGGGTTCGGGGTCACCCCTCCACTTT.

As concerns this clone: One junction end disagrees with the germline gene, perhaps due to a read error. The chain couples TRBV28 to TRBJ1-1, with D unresolved. Germline CDR1 reads MDHEN; CDR2 reads SYDVKM. The CDR3 has 11 amino acids. The CDR3 protein is CASSLRPTYYF. The CDR3 nucleotides are TGTGCCAGCAGTTTACGGCCGACCTACTACTTT.